Listed here is a single T cell receptor (beta chain). Data came from immunoSEQ multiplex PCR; TCRdb stores just in-frame clones and leaves some out. The profile shows tens of thousands of clones, 83% of them singletons. This sample's time point: baseline, week 1 (first vaccination visit). Sample treatment: pre-vaccination baseline after standard-of-care therapy. These data are taken from a study of a mutant IDH1 vaccine in newly diagnosed glioma. The CDR3 covers 14 residues. CDR1 is SGDLS and CDR2 is YYNGEE in the germline V gene. V was clipped by 4 bases and J by 1 base; unmatched bases: 3. The clonotype was recovered from a woman between 50 and 59 years old with glioma. This chain links TRBV9 with TRBJ2-3; 7 nucleotides agree with TRBD2. The sample consisted of PBMCs, taken from a glioma patient treated with radiotherapy, temozolomide or both. DNA of the CDR3: TGTGCCAGCAGCAGGGCGGGGGGCACAGATACGCAGTATTTT. Translating it yields CASSRAGGTDTQYF.